This record covers a single TCR beta chain. Its antigen remains unidentified. The sample is drawn from a study of T cell responses to AZD1222 COVID-19 vaccine. Study-level results: Repertoire samples came only from after the peak T cell response. Regions 160-218 and 743-854 dominated among vaccine-associated CD4 TCRs spanning spike. Breadth and depth of Spike-specific TCRs rose after two AZD1222 doses.

This CDR3 spans 13 amino acids. Trimming took 2 bases from V and 9 from J, leaving 10 bases between them. The germline CDR1 and CDR2 sequences are MNHEY and SVGAGI. Profiled with immunoSEQ multiplex PCR; TCRdb holds only in-frame clones, not every one. The sample comprises approximately 110,000 clones, roughly 90% of which are singletons, and 0.95% to 1.5% rests with the top ten. The chain is built from TRBV6-5 and TRBJ2-2; no firm D call. The sequences come from peripheral blood, collected on day 0 of AZD1222 vaccination. The TCR comes from an adult in good health. CDR3 in amino acids: CASSYTYGRELFF. The DNA of the CDR3 is TGTGCCAGCAGTTACACCTATGGACGGGAGCTGTTTTTT.